This TCR beta chain was sequenced during a study of lymphopenia after photon versus proton radiotherapy. Study outcomes and limitations: Photon-treated patients lost naive T cells and TCR diversity; proton-treated stayed stable. After the lymphocyte nadir, photon-treated repertoires showed oligoclonal expansion, especially of CD8+ Temra cells. Better survival with proton therapy was suggested as possible, not demonstrated.

Measured with immunoSEQ multiplex PCR; TCRdb has only the in-frame clones, and not every one. Altogether approximately 71,000 clones are present, roughly 93% being singletons, with the ten largest covering about 3%. Turning to this clone: The antigen is undetermined.

V was cut by 7 bases and J by 11 bases, with 15 bases left in between. From germline, CDR1 is SNHLY and CDR2 FYNNEI. This CDR3 comprises 13 residues. The chain is built from TRBV2 and TRBJ1-6; D remains ambiguous. The source of this sequence is a woman in her seventies with pancreatic cancer. The specimen comprised peripheral blood, sampled from a patient treated with photon-based radiotherapy. The CDR3 coding sequence is TGTGCCAGCACTGCAGGTTTCACGCCACCCCTCCACTTT. Encoded protein: CASTAGFTPPLHF.